Below, 30 T cell receptor beta chains from the same sample are listed, as sequenced in a study of T cell responses to AZD1222 COVID-19 vaccine (dated by TCRdb to 2020 to 2022). The intended sense of this specimen's time point label: baseline before first vaccination. The method was the immunoSEQ multiplex PCR assay. TCRdb carries this immuneACCESS record with in-frame sequences only. Its versions omit some clonotypes, under half of them owing to an unresolved V gene in the studies checked, with the rest unexplained. This sample holds 120,000 to 150,000 clones; 88% were observed only once. Clones ranked in the top ten supply around 15% of the sample. Sequenced here: peripheral blood, sampled on day 0 of AZD1222 vaccination. These receptors were obtained from an adult in good health.

The CDR3 DNA follows: TGTGCCAGCAGTTTGGACAGGGTTACTGGCTACACCTTC. It is translated as CASSLDRVTGYTF. The V call is TRBV28, the J call TRBJ1-2; 8 nucleotides align to TRBD1. V lost 3 bases and J lost 7; bases outside the gene matches: 4. The CDR3 is 13 residues long. CDR1 and CDR2 (germline): MDHEN, SYDVKM.

CDR3 DNA: TGTGCCAGTAGTACCTTAGCGGGGGGGCGAAGTGAGCAGTACTTC. Protein sequence: CASSTLAGGRSEQYF. The V and J genes are TRBV19 and TRBJ2-7; 11 bases map to TRBD2. J was trimmed by 7 bases and V by 4 bases; bases with no gene match: 9. This CDR3 comprises 15 residues. Germline V gives CDR1 LNHDA, CDR2 SQIVND (reference sequence).

The chain couples TRBV19 to TRBJ1-5, with 9 positions matching TRBD1. CDR3 length equals 15 residues. Losses at the gene ends were 6 bases for V and 5 bases for J; bases not matched to a gene: 8. Germline V gene lookup returns CDR1 LNHDA and CDR2 SQIVND (reference sequence). CDR3 region: CASREDRGWDQPQHF. For the CDR3, the DNA is TGTGCCAGTAGGGAGGACAGGGGCTGGGATCAGCCCCAGCATTTT. Using reference TRBV19 and TRBJ1-5 for the parts outside the CDR3, the full variable domain is DGGITQSPKYLFRKEGQNVTLSCEQNLNHDAMYWYRQDPGQGLRLIYYSQIVNDFQKGDIAEGYSVSREKKESFPLTVTSAQKNPTAFYLCASREDRGWDQPQHFGDGTRLSIL.

This chain links TRBV7-2 with TRBJ1-5; D not resolved. Deletions cut 2 bases from V and 1 base from J, with 6 bases between. This CDR3 comprises 14 residues. The germline gives CDR1 SGHTA, CDR2 FQGNSA. For the CDR3, the DNA is TGTGCCAGCAGCTTATACGGGAGCAATCAGCCCCAGCATTTT. The encoded protein is CASSLYGSNQPQHF.

This clone was found once. The CDR3 DNA follows: TGTGCCAGCAGCTTAGCCTCGGGACAGCGTAATGGCTACACCTTC. Amino acid sequence: CASSLASGQRNGYTF. The chain recombines TRBV7-9 with TRBJ1-2; TRBD1 aligns across 7 bases. J gave up 6 bases and V 0 bases, and 7 bases lay outside the gene matches. CDR3 length: 15 residues. The V gene's germline CDR1 is SEHNR and CDR2 FQNEAQ (reference sequence). The entire variable domain, with the rest obtained from reference TRBV7-9 and TRBJ1-2, is as follows: DTGVSQNPRHKITKRGQNVTFRCDPISEHNRLYWYRQTLGQGPEFLTYFQNEAQLEKSRLLSDRFSAERPKGSFSTLEIQRTEQGDSAMYLCASSLASGQRNGYTFGSGTRLTVV.

This clone was counted between two and nine times. The gene calls are TRBV27 and TRBJ1-1; a possible D gene is TRBD1 (6 bases). Germline V gene lookup returns CDR1 MNHEY and CDR2 SMNVEV (reference sequence). The CDR3 covers 14 residues. The V end was cut by 7 bases, the J end by 1 base, with 13 bases between. The CDR3 region has the DNA TGTGCCAGCAATGCAGGGGATTCGAACACTGAAGCTTTCTTT. Its protein is CASNAGDSNTEAFF.

CDR3 region: CASSVGQGAYEQYF. The CDR3 DNA follows: TGTGCCAGCAGCGTAGGACAGGGGGCCTACGAGCAGTACTTC. The chain employs TRBV7-2 and TRBJ2-7, with 10 bases fitting TRBD1. The J segment lost 2 bases and the V segment lost 5 bases, leaving 3 bases of the junction unmatched. The germline V gene encodes CDR1 SGHTA and CDR2 FQGNSA. This CDR3 is built from 14 residues.

The chain carries TRBV10-3 and TRBJ1-1; 7 bases align to TRBD1. The germline V gene has CDR1 ENHRY and CDR2 SYGVKD. Germline trimming cut 7 bases from V and 6 bases from J; bases unmatched to any gene: 11. The CDR3 consists of 14 residues. The CDR3 protein is CAITATGRGSEAFF. Here the CDR3 DNA reads TGTGCCATCACGGCGACAGGGAGAGGCTCTGAAGCTTTCTTT.

V gene TRBV5-1 combines with J gene TRBJ2-2; 12 bases line up with TRBD2. With V trimmed by 4 bases and J by 2 bases, 3 bases remained unmatched. Germline-derived CDR1 and CDR2 are SGHRS and YFSETQ. The CDR3 has 16 amino acids. CDR3 nucleotides: TGCGCCAGCAGCAGGACTAGCGGGATAAACACCGGGGAGCTGTTTTTT. This codes for CASSRTSGINTGELFF.

This clone was observed once. The chain employs TRBV6-6 and TRBJ1-1; a weak D match, TRBD1 (6 bases). CDR3 size: 15 residues. V lost 5 bases and J 0 bases, leaving 13 bases between the germline ends. Germline loops: CDR1 MNHNY, CDR2 SVGAGI (reference sequence). The CDR3: CASSPGQTMNTEAFF. DNA for the CDR3: TGTGCCAGCAGTCCCGGACAGACAATGAACACTGAAGCTTTCTTT.

The genes are TRBV6-2 or TRBV6-3 and TRBJ2-5; the D gene is possibly TRBD2 (6 bases). Per germline, CDR1 MNHEY and CDR2 SVGEGT. The ends were cut back, 6 bases at V and 4 bases at J, with 18 bases in the middle. This CDR3 has 15 residues. CDR3 nucleotide sequence: TGTGCCAGCAGCCCTCGGCAGGGAGGAGGAGAGACCCAGTACTTC. Translated: CASSPRQGGGETQYF.

The rearrangement uses TRBV7-2 and TRBJ1-2; D perhaps matches TRBD1 (5 bases). The V end lost 1 base, the J end lost 0 bases, and 9 bases lay between the germline ends. CDR1 SGHTA and CDR2 FQGNSA come from the germline V gene. This CDR3 spans 15 amino acids. The CDR3 region is CASSLDGGTNYGYTF. The CDR3 bases are TGTGCCAGCAGCTTAGATGGGGGGACTAACTATGGCTACACCTTC.

This chain joins TRBV6-6 and TRBJ1-6; weak D call: TRBD1 (5 bases). V dropped 6 bases and J dropped 8 bases, with 26 bases sitting between them. The CDR3 is 18 residues long. Per the germline V gene, CDR1 is MNHNY and CDR2 is SVGAGI (reference sequence). The DNA of the CDR3 is TGTGCCAGCAGCCGATATGTCGTGGGGCCACAGAGTGATTCACCCCTCCACTTT. Its protein product is CASSRYVVGPQSDSPLHF.

The V and J genes are TRBV19 and TRBJ2-6; 10 nucleotides match TRBD1. The V gene end was trimmed by 1 base and the J gene end by 0 bases; junction bases not matched to a gene: 0. CDR3 length equals 17 residues. Germline CDR1 and CDR2: LNHDA and SQIVND (reference sequence). The DNA of the CDR3 is TGTGCCAGTAGTATAGGACAGGGGGCCTCTGGGGCCAACGTCCTGACTTTC. Its translation is CASSIGQGASGANVLTF.

J is TRBJ1-2 and V is TRBV2, with 9 positions matching TRBD1. V shed 4 bases, J shed 6 bases, and the junction held 12 bases outside the gene matches. CDR1 SNHLY and CDR2 FYNNEI come from the germline V gene. The CDR3 has 16 amino acids. The CDR3 is CASSVGQGQGLHGYTF. CDR3 DNA: TGTGCCAGCAGTGTGGGACAGGGCCAGGGCCTGCATGGCTACACCTTC.

This chain joins TRBV4-2 and TRBJ1-4; the D gene is possibly TRBD1 (6 bases). Between the trimmed V and J ends, which lost 0 bases and 6 bases, there was a span of 14 bases. Per germline, CDR1 LGHNA and CDR2 YNFKEQ. The CDR3 is made up of 16 amino acids. CDR3 nucleotides: TGTGCCAGCAGCCAAGATCGGGGGCGAGGGGATGAAAAACTGTTTTTT. Translated: CASSQDRGRGDEKLFF.

This sequence joins TRBV9 and TRBJ1-2; 9 bases are shared with TRBD1. There are 14 residues in the CDR3. V was clipped by 3 bases and J by 2 bases; unmatched bases: 2. Germline CDR1 reads SGDLS; CDR2 reads YYNGEE. This CDR3 is CASSAGQGNYGYTF. The CDR3 DNA follows: TGTGCCAGCAGCGCAGGACAGGGGAACTATGGCTACACCTTC.

The V call is TRBV4-3, the J call TRBJ2-1; TRBD1 might be the D (5 bases). Germline-derived CDR1 and CDR2 are LGHNA and YSLEER. V lost 1 base and J 6 bases, leaving 10 bases between the germline ends. The CDR3 loop spans 14 amino acids. CDR3 in amino acids: CASSQADSLNEQFF. DNA for the CDR3: TGCGCCAGCAGCCAAGCAGACAGTCTCAATGAGCAGTTCTTC.

CDR3 loop: CASAWAAYGYTF. The CDR3 nucleotides read TGTGCCAGTGCTTGGGCCGCCTATGGCTACACCTTC. The genes are TRBV28 and TRBJ1-2; D remains unclear. Germline V gives CDR1 MDHEN, CDR2 SYDVKM. This CDR3 spans 12 amino acids. Trimming cost V 9 bases and J 4 bases, with 12 bases left between them.

The chain has TRBV18 and TRBJ2-7, with D maybe TRBD1 (5 bases). Trimming left V 4 bases short and J 5 bases short, with 12 bases between. The CDR3 consists of 13 residues. Germline-derived CDR1 and CDR2 are KGHSH and LQKENI. The CDR3 DNA sequence: TGTGCCAGCTCACGGAGCAGCAGGGACGAGCAGTACTTC. It yields the protein CASSRSSRDEQYF.

V usage is TRBV20-1 and J usage is TRBJ1-1; D not resolved. V shed 5 bases and J shed 11 bases, with 15 bases lying between them. Per the germline V gene, CDR1 is DFQATT and CDR2 is SNEGSKA (reference sequence). The CDR3 has 11 residues. The CDR3 region is CSAHPGFGAFF. The DNA of the CDR3 is TGCAGTGCTCACCCCGGTTTCGGGGCTTTCTTT.

The count of this clone is one. V is TRBV19 and J is TRBJ2-3, with 10 bases matching TRBD1. Germline V lookup: CDR1 LNHDA, CDR2 SQIVND (reference sequence). The length of the CDR3 is 14 residues. The trim removed 8 bases at V and 3 bases at J, leaving 5 bases unmatched. CDR3 in amino acids: CASSRDRGTDTQYF. Here the CDR3 DNA reads TGTGCCAGTTCTCGGGACAGGGGTACAGATACGCAGTATTTT.

This clone occurred a few times. The chain couples TRBV6-2 or TRBV6-3 to TRBJ1-1; 9 bases align to TRBD1. Germline V gene lookup returns CDR1 MNHEY and CDR2 SVGEGT. The CDR3 spans 14 residues. Losses at the gene ends were 5 bases for V and 5 bases for J; bases not matched to a gene: 6. In nucleotides, the CDR3 is TGTGCCAGCAGTGTACAGGGGGCTGGGACTGAAGCTTTCTTT. Encoded protein: CASSVQGAGTEAFF.

V is TRBV2 and J is TRBJ2-3; the D gene is possibly TRBD1 (6 bases). The CDR3 loop spans 15 amino acids. V gave up 6 bases and J gave up 3 bases, with 16 bases separating them. Germline V gives CDR1 SNHLY, CDR2 FYNNEI. The CDR3 coding sequence is TGTGCCAGCAGACCACAGACAGGTCGGACAGATACGCAGTATTTT. It yields the protein CASRPQTGRTDTQYF.

This clone was found once. The CDR3 reads CASSVGGYPSTNEKLFF. The CDR3 DNA reads TGTGCCAGCAGCGTGGGGGGGTACCCCTCAACTAATGAAAAACTGTTTTTT. The chain combines TRBV9 with TRBJ1-4, with D possibly TRBD1 on 5 matching bases. Looked up from germline, CDR1 is SGDLS and CDR2 is YYNGEE. The CDR3 has 17 amino acids. V lost 2 bases and J 0 bases, leaving 14 bases between the germline ends.

This clone was recorded a few times. The gene calls are TRBV2 and TRBJ1-6; maybe TRBD1 (5 bases). The CDR3 is 15 residues long. The germline gives CDR1 SNHLY, CDR2 FYNNEI. Deletions cut 2 bases from V and 0 bases from J, with 5 bases between. The DNA for the CDR3 is TGTGCCAGCAGTGAAACAGGCTCCTATAATTCACCCCTCCACTTT. It encodes CASSETGSYNSPLHF.

This clone was observed a handful of times. The chain has TRBV5-3 and TRBJ2-6; 8 nucleotides match TRBD1. TRBV5-3 is an open reading frame, and its role is uncertain. The CDR3 covers 17 residues. Trimming cost V 1 base and J 3 bases; bases outside gene matches: 6. CDR3 bases: TGTGCCAGAAGCTTGTGGTCAGGGGGCGGTGGGGCCAACGTCCTGACTTTC. It translates to CARSLWSGGGGANVLTF.

This clone was found once. This rearrangement joins TRBV27 to TRBJ2-7, with TRBD1 identical over 9 bases. The V gene end was trimmed by 3 bases and the J gene end by 1 base; junction bases not matched to a gene: 7. Germline V gene lookup returns CDR1 MNHEY and CDR2 SMNVEV (reference sequence). The CDR3 runs to 16 residues. Here the CDR3 reads CASSLYAGTGSYEQYF. The CDR3 DNA sequence: TGTGCCAGCAGTTTGTATGCCGGGACAGGGTCCTACGAGCAGTACTTC.

The chain recombines TRBV2 with TRBJ2-7, with D possibly matching TRBD2 (5 bases). CDR1 is SNHLY, CDR2 FYNNEI, per germline. The CDR3 has 14 residues. Trimming cost V 0 bases and J 5 bases, with 11 bases left between them. CDR3 amino acids: CASSEALLGDEQYF. The CDR3 bases are TGTGCCAGCAGTGAAGCGCTTCTCGGGGACGAGCAGTACTTC.

The chain recombines TRBV10-3 with TRBJ2-5; unclear D gene. The CDR3 loop spans 14 amino acids. The ends were cut back, 2 bases at V and 4 bases at J, with 11 bases in the middle. The germline gives CDR1 ENHRY, CDR2 SYGVKD. In nucleotides, the CDR3 is TGTGCCATCAGTGAGAAAGAAGCCCCAGAGACCCAGTACTTC. Translated, it gives CAISEKEAPETQYF.